This is a list of T cell receptor beta chains from one sample in a study of blood T cells in healthy people across ages. TCRdb reanalysed the 5' RACE reads using MiXCR and keeps one entry per CDR3 protein. Seen here are 700,000 to 950,000 distinct CDR3 sequences, about 42% observed once, and the top ten hold roughly 19%. Sequenced input: blood. The receptors shown here come from a woman aged 60-70 years in good health. The CDR3 runs from the conserved cysteine through the conserved F or W. Each record gives: V gene, clone size, D gene, J gene, CDR3 DNA, CDR3 protein. A D gene is named only where the DNA matches it firmly. Size tells how often a clone was seen (once, few, many) or the class of an expanded clone, and some rows leave it out.

TRBV21-1,.,.,TRBJ2-7,TGTGCCAGCAGCGACCTATGGACTAGCGGGAGTGTCAACGAGCAGTACTTC,CASSDLWTSGSVNEQYF
TRBV6-5,.,TRBD2,TRBJ2-1,TGTGCCAGCAGTTACTCTTCTAGCGGGGCCTACAATGAGCAGTTCTTC,CASSYSSSGAYNEQFF
TRBV7-2,few,TRBD2,TRBJ2-5,TGTGCCAGCAGCTTTCGACTAGCGGGACAAGAGACCCAGTACTTC,CASSFRLAGQETQYF
TRBV12-3/TRBV12-4,few,.,TRBJ2-3,TGTGCCAGCAGTTTTCGGGGTGCGGGGTCGAGGGGCACAGATACGCAGTATTTT,CASSFRGAGSRGTDTQYF
TRBV6-1,few,TRBD2,TRBJ2-1,TGTGCCAGCGCGAGGTCTAGCGGTGAGATCTCCTACAATGAGCAGTTCTTC,CASARSSGEISYNEQFF
TRBV28,.,TRBD1,TRBJ2-1,TGTGCCAGCAGTCTCGGCCCACCCGCAGCAGGGGGCCAGTACAATGAGCAGTTCTTC,CASSLGPPAAGGQYNEQFF
TRBV29-1,many,.,TRBJ2-7,TGCAGCGTTCTGTTGGGCACCTACGAGCAGTACTTC,CSVLLGTYEQYF
TRBV5-5,.,.,TRBJ1-6,TGTGCCAGCAGCTTGGCCTCGGAGGGTGTGTATTCACCCCTCCACTTT,CASSLASEGVYSPLHF
TRBV4-3,.,TRBD2,TRBJ2-3,TGCGCCAGCAGCCAAGCGCCAGCTCTAGCGGGGGCCACAGATACGCAGTATTTT,CASSQAPALAGATDTQYF
TRBV9,.,TRBD2,TRBJ2-3,TGTGCCAACAGCGTAGCTACCAGCGGGGGGGCCTCAGATACGCAGTATTTT,CANSVATSGGASDTQYF
TRBV29-1,few,TRBD1,TRBJ1-1,TGCAGCGTTGACCCGACAGGGTTGGGTACTGAAGCTTTCTTT,CSVDPTGLGTEAFF
TRBV25-1,.,.,TRBJ1-1,TGTGCCAGCAGTGTGGGGCGGGTAACTGAAGCTTTCTTT,CASSVGRVTEAFF
TRBV15,few,TRBD1,TRBJ2-7,TGTGCCACCAGCAGAGAGGACAGGGCCTCCTACGAGCAGTACTTC,CATSREDRASYEQYF
TRBV29-1,.,TRBD1,TRBJ2-7,TGCAGCGTAGACCGGACAGGGGGCCAAGGGGAGCAGTACTTC,CSVDRTGGQGEQYF
TRBV21-1,.,.,TRBJ2-7,TGTGCCAGCCCCCCAAGCGGGGACGTATCCTACGAGCAGTACTTC,CASPPSGDVSYEQYF
TRBV20-1,few,.,TRBJ2-6,TGCAGTGCTAGAGATGCGAGGGCTGGGGCCAACGTCCTGACTTTC,CSARDARAGANVLTF
TRBV28,many,.,TRBJ2-7,TGTGCCAGCAGTTTGTACAGCTACGAGCAGTACTTC,CASSLYSYEQYF
TRBV6-5,few,.,TRBJ2-3,TGTGCCACCTACATAGATTACACAGATACGCAGTATTTT,CATYIDYTDTQYF
TRBV29-1,.,.,TRBJ2-7,TGCAGCGTTGGAAGGGCGGGCAGGCTAAACGAGCAGTACTTC,CSVGRAGRLNEQYF
TRBV20-1,.,.,TRBJ2-1,TGCAGTGCTAGATGGGGGGCCGTTGAGCAGTTCTTC,CSARWGAVEQFF
TRBV28,.,TRBD2,TRBJ2-1,TGTGCCAGCACCCTGGGGGGGTATGGGGAAAGCTCCTACAATGAGCAGTTCTTC,CASTLGGYGESSYNEQFF
TRBV6-1,.,TRBD1,TRBJ1-2,TGTGCCAGCAGTGAAACAGGGGCTGATGGCTACACCTTC,CASSETGADGYTF
TRBV7-2,.,TRBD2,TRBJ2-1,TGTGCCAGCAGCCGACTAGCGCCCGTTAGCTCCTACAATGAGCAGTTCTTC,CASSRLAPVSSYNEQFF